The present entry profiles one TCR beta chain with its context. Its antigen remains unknown. This specimen belongs to a study of shared clonotypes between healthy human individuals. General study findings and limits: Naive subsets generally exceeded memory subsets in estimated richness.

The repertoire was sequenced with immunoSEQ multiplex PCR; TCRdb's copy has only in-frame clones and lacks some. Seen here are around 1.9 million clones, approximately 92% observed once, and the top ten hold approximately 1.7%. Naive CD8 cells, CD45RO-negative and positively selected for CCR7, excluded terminally differentiated effector memory CD45RA+ cells. All participating donors were Caucasian adults from Nashville, Tennessee. The junction had 5 bases not matched to a gene; V was cut back by 5 bases and J by 6 bases. Germline CDR1 and CDR2: SGHNT and YENEEA. The CDR3 contains 14 residues. The TCR sequence derives from a man aged 18 to 35 in good health. Some clones in this sample may be carry-over from other donors' samples. The chain recombines TRBV11-3 with TRBJ2-3, with 10 bases identical to TRBD2. Sequenced sample: naive CD8+ T cells from PBMCs. This chain's CDR3 is CASSPERGGDTQYF. Here the CDR3 DNA reads TGTGCCAGCAGCCCCGAGCGGGGGGGGGATACGCAGTATTTT.